This record covers a single T cell receptor (beta chain). The data stem from a study of shared clonotypes between healthy human individuals. CD45RO-negative cells were positively selected for CCR7, leaving out terminally differentiated effector memory CD45RA+ cells. Sequencing was performed with immunoSEQ multiplex PCR; in TCRdb, only in-frame clones are kept and a portion is missing. The sample has some 600,000 clones; about 96% are singletons. The TCR comes from a woman aged 30 to 39 in good health. The sequenced sample was naive CD8+ T cells sorted from blood.

The CDR3 DNA sequence: TGTGCCAGCAGCTCGGGACTAGCGGGAGTAGGATCCTACGAGCAGTACTTC. Amino acids: CASSSGLAGVGSYEQYF. This sequence joins TRBV7-9 and TRBJ2-7, with 14 bases fitting TRBD2. There are 17 residues in the CDR3. Per germline, CDR1 SEHNR and CDR2 FQNEAQ (reference sequence). V dropped 4 bases and J dropped 1; count of bases not matched to a gene: 6.